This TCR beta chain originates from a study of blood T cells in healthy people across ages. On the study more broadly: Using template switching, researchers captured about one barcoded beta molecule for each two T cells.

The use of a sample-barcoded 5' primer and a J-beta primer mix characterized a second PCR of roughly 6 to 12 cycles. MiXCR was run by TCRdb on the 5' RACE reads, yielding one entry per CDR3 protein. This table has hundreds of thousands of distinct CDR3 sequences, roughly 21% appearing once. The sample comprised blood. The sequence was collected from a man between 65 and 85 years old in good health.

CDR3 sequence: CSASASGSLTDTQYF. CDR3 nucleotides: TGCAGTGCCTCAGCGAGCGGGAGTTTGACAGATACGCAGTATTTT. The V gene is TRBV20-1, the J gene TRBJ2-3, with 8 bases lining up with TRBD2. The ends lost 6 bases at V and 3 bases at J; junction bases unmatched: 11. CDR1 and CDR2 (germline): DFQATT, SNEGSKA (reference sequence). The CDR3 is 15 amino acids.